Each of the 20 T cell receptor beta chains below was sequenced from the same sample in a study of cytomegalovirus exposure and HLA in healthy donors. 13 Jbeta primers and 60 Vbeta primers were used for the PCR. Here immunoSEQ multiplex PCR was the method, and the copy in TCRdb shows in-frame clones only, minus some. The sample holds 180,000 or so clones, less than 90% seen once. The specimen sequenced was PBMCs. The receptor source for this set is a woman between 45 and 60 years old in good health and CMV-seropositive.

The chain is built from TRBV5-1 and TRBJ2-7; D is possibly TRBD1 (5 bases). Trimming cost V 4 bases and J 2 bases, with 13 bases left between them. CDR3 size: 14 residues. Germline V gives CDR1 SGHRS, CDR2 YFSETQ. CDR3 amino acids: CASSRRREAYEQYF. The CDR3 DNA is TGCGCCAGCAGCCGACGCAGGGAAGCCTACGAGCAGTACTTC. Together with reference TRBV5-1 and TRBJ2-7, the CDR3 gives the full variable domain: KAGVTQTPRYLIKTRGQQVTLSCSPISGHRSVSWYQQTPGQGLQFLFEYFSETQRNKGNFPGRFSGRQFSNSRSEMNVSTLELGDSALYLCASSRRREAYEQYFGPGTRLTVT.

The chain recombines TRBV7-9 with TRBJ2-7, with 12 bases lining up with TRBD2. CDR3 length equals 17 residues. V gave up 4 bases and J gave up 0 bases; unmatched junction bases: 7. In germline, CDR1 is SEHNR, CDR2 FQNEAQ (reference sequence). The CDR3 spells CASSYALAGGPSYEQYF. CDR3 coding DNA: TGTGCCAGCAGCTATGCCCTAGCGGGGGGGCCCTCCTACGAGCAGTACTTC.

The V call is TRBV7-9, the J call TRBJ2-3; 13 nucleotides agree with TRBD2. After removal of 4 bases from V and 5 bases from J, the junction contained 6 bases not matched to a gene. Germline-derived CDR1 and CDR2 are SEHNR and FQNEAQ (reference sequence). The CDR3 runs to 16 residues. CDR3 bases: TGTGCCAGCAGCTCACTAGCGGGAGGGCCATTAGATACGCAGTATTTT. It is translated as CASSSLAGGPLDTQYF.

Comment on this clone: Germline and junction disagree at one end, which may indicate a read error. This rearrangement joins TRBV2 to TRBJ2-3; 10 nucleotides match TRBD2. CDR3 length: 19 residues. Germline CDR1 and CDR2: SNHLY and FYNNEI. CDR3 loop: CASREVGLAIPAGADTQYF. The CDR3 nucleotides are TGTGCCAGCAGGGAAGTGGGACTAGCGATTCCTGCGGGGGCAGATACGCAGTATTTT.

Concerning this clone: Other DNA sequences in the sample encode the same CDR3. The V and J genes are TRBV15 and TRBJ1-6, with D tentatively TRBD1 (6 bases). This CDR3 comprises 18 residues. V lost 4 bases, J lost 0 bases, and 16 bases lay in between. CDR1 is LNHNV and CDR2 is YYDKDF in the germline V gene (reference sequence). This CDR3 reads CATSKPRGGGSYNSPLHF. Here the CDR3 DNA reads TGTGCCACCAGCAAACCAAGGGGGGGAGGCTCCTATAATTCACCCCTCCACTTT.

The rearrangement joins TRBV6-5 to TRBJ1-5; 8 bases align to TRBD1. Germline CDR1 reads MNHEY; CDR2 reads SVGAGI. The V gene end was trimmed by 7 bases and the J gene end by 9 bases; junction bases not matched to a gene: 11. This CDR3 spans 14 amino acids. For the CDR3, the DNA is TGTGCCAGCACCGAGGGACAGGCGAGATGGCCCCAGCATTTT. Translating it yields CASTEGQARWPQHF.

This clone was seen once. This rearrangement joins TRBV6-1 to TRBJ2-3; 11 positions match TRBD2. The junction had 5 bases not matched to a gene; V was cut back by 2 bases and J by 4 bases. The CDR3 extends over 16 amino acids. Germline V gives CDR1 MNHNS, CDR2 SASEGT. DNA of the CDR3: TGTGCCAGCAGTGAACAGCCTAGCGGGGGGTCAGATACGCAGTATTTT. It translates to CASSEQPSGGSDTQYF.

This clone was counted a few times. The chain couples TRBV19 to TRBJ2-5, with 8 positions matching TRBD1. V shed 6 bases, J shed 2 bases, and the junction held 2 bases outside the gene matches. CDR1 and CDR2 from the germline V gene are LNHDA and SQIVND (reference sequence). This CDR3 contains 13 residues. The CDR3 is CASSGQGQETQYF. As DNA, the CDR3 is TGTGCCAGTAGCGGACAGGGACAAGAGACCCAGTACTTC.

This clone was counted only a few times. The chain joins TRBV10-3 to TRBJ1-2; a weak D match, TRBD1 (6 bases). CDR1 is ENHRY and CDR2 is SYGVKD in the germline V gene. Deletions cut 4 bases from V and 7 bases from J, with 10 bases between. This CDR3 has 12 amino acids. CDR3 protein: CAISAGGPGYTF. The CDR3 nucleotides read TGTGCCATCAGTGCCGGGGGGCCTGGCTACACCTTC.

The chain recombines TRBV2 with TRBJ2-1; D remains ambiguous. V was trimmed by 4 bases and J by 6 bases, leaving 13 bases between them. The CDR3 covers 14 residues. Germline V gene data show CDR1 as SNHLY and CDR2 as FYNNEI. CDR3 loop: CASSVVPELNEQFF. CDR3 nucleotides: TGTGCCAGCAGTGTAGTACCTGAACTCAATGAGCAGTTCTTC.

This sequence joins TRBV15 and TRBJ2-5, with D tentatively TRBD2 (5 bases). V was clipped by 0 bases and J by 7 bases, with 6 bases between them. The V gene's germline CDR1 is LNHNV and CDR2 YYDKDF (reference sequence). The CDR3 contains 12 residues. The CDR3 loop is CATSRDRGTQYF. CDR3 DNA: TGTGCCACCAGCAGAGATCGGGGGACCCAGTACTTC.

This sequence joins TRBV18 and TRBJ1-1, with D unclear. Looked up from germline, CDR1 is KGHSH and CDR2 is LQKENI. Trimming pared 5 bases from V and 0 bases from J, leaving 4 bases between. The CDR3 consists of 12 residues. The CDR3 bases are TGTGCCAGCTCAACAATGAACACTGAAGCTTTCTTT. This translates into CASSTMNTEAFF.

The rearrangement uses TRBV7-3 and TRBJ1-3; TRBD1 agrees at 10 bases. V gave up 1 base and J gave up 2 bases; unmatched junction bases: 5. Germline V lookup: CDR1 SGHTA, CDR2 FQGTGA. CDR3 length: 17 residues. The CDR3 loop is CASSLRWDRGTGNTIYF. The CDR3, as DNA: TGTGCCAGCAGCTTAAGGTGGGACAGGGGTACTGGAAACACCATATATTTT.

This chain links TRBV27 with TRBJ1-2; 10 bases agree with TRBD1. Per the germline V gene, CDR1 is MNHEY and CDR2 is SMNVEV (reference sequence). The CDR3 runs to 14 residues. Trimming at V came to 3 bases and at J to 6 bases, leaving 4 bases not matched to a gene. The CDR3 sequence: CASSFRTGGDGYTF. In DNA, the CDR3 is TGTGCCAGCAGTTTCAGGACAGGGGGAGATGGCTACACCTTC.

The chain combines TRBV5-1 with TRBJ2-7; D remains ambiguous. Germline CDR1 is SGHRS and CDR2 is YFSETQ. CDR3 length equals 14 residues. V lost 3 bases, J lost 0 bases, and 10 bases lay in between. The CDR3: CASSSMESSYEQYF. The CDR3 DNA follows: TGCGCCAGCAGCTCGATGGAGAGCTCCTACGAGCAGTACTTC.

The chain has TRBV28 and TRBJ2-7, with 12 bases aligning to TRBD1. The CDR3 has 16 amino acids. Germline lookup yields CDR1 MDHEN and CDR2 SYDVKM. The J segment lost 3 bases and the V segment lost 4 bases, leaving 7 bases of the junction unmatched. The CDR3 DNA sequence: TGTGCCAGCAGTTCCTCGGGACAGGGGGCCGGCTACGAGCAGTACTTC. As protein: CASSSSGQGAGYEQYF. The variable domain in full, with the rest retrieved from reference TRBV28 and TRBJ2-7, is DVKVTQSSRYLVKRTGEKVFLECVQDMDHENMFWYRQDPGLGLRLIYFSYDVKMKEKGDIPEGYSVSREKKERFSLILESASTNQTSMYLCASSSSGQGAGYEQYFGPGTRLTVT.

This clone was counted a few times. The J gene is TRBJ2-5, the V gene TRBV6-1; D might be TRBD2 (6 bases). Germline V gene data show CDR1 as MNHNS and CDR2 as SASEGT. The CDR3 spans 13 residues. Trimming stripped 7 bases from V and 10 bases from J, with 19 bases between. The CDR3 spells CASITAGLRGQYF. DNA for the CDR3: TGTGCCAGCATAACAGCGGGTCTCCGGGGCCAGTACTTC.

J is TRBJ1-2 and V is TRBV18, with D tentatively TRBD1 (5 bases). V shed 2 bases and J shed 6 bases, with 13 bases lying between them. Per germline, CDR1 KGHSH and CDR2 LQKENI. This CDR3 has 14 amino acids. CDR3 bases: TGTGCCAGCTCACCATATCCAGGAGGGGATGGCTACACCTTC. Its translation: CASSPYPGGDGYTF.

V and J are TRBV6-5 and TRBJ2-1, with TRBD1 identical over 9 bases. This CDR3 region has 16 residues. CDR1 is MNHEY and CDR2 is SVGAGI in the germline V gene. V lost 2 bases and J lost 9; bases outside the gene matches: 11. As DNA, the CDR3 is TGTGCCAGCAGTTACGCACCGGGACAGGGCTTCGCTGAGCAGTTCTTC. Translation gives CASSYAPGQGFAEQFF.

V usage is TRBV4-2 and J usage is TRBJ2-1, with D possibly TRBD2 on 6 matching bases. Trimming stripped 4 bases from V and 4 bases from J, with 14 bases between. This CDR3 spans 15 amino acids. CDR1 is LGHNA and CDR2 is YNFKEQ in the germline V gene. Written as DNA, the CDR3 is TGTGCCAGCAGCCTATCCCGGGAGACGTACAATGAGCAGTTCTTC. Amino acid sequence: CASSLSRETYNEQFF.